Here is one T cell receptor beta chain with its context. The sample originates from a study of blood T cell repertoires in COVID-19. Study background: COVID-19 samples from acute and convalescent phases originated in the United States, Italy and Spain. Sources were T cells, B-cell-depleted T cells, or PBMCs; the material itself was cDNA or gDNA.

Authors' analysis steps: Reference gene primer amplification gave estimated nucleated cell counts. Clones were read by immunoSEQ multiplex PCR, and TCRdb kept only the in-frame ones, dropping some. V and J calls and clone size are given by that table; D and trimming were obtained from the DNA. This table holds fewer than 130,000 clones, almost 80% found once. The CDR3 covers 13 residues. The junction had 2 bases not matched to a gene; V was cut back by 5 bases and J by 4 bases. The V gene's germline CDR1 is LGHNT and CDR2 FRNRAP. This clonotype was sampled from a woman older than 75 with active or convalescent COVID-19. Sequenced material: peripheral blood. The chain employs TRBV12-5 and TRBJ2-3, with 8 bases that match TRBD1. As DNA, the CDR3 is TGTGCTAGTGGTATACAGGGGGCAGATACGCAGTATTTT. Its translation: CASGIQGADTQYF.